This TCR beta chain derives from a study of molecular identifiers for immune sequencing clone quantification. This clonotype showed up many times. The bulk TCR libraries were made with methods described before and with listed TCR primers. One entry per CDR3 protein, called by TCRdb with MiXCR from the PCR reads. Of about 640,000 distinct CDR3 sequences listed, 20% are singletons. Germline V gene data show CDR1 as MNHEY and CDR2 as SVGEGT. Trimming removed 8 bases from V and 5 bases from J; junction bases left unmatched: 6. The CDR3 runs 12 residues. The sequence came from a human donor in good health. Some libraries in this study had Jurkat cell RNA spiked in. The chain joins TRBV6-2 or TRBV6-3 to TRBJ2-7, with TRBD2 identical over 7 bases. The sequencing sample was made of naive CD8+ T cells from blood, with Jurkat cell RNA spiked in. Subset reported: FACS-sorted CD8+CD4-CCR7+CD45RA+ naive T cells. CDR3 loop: CASWATSHEQYF. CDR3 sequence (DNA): TGTGCCAGCTGGGCGACTAGCCACGAGCAGTACTTC.